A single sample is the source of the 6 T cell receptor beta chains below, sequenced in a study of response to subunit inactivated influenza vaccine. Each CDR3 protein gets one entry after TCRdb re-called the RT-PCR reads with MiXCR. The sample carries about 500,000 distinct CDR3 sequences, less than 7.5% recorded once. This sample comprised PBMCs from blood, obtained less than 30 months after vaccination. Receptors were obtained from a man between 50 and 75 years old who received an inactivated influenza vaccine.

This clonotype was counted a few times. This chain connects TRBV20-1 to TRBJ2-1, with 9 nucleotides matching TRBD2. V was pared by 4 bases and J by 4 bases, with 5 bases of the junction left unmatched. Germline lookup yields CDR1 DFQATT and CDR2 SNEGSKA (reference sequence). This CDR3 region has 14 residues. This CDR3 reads CSATSGRRYNEQFF. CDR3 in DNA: TGCAGTGCTACAAGCGGGAGGAGGTACAATGAGCAGTTCTTC.

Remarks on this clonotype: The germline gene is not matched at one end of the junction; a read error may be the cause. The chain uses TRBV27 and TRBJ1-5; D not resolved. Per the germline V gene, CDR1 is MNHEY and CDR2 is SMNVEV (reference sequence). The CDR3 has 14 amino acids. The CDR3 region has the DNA TGTGCCAGCAGTTTGGGGAGTAGCAATCAGCCCCAGGATTTT. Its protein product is CASSLGSSNQPQDF.

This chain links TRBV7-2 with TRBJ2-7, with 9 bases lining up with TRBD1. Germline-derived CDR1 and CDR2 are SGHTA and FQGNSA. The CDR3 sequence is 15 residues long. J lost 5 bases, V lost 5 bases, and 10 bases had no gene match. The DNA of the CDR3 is TGTGCCAGCAGCCGGCCGGGGACAGGGAGAAACGAGCAGTACTTC. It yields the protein CASSRPGTGRNEQYF.

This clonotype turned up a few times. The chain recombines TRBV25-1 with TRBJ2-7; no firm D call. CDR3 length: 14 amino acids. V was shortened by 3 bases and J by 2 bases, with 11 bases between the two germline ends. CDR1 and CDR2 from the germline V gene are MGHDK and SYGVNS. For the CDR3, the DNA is TGTGCCAGCAGTGATTCAAAAAGGACCTACGAGCAGTACTTC. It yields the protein CASSDSKRTYEQYF.

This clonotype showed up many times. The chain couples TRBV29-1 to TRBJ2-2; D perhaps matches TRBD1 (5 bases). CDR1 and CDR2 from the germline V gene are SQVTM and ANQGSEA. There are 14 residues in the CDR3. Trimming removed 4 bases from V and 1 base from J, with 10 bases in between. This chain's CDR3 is CSVAQGQNTGELFF. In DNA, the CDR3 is TGCAGCGTTGCCCAGGGCCAGAACACCGGGGAGCTGTTTTTT.

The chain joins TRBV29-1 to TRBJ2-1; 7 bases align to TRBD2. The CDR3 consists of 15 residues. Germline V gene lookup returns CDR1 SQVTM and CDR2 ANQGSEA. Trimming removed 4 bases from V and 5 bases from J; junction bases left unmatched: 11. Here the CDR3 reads CSVGGGTLANNEQFF. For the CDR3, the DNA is TGCAGCGTTGGGGGGGGGACTCTAGCCAACAATGAGCAGTTCTTC.